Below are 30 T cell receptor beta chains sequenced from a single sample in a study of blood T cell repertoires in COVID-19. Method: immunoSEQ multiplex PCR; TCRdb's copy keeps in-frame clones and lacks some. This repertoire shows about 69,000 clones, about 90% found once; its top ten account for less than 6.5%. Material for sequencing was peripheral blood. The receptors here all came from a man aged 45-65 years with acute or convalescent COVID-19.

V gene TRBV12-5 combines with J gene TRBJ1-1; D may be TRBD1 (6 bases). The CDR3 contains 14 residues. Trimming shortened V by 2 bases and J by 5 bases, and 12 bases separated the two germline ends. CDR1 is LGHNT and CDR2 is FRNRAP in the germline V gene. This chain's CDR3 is CASGLNRVETEAFF. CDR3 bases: TGTGCTAGTGGTTTGAACAGGGTGGAGACTGAAGCTTTCTTT.

Here the CDR3 DNA reads TGTGCCAGTAGTATAAGCGGGGCTGGCTCCTATAATTCACCCCTCCACTTT. It is translated as CASSISGAGSYNSPLHF. This chain connects TRBV19 to TRBJ1-6, with D perhaps TRBD1 (5 bases). V dropped 2 bases and J dropped 0 bases, with 11 bases sitting between them. The CDR3 runs 17 residues. CDR1 and CDR2 from the germline V gene are LNHDA and SQIVND (reference sequence).

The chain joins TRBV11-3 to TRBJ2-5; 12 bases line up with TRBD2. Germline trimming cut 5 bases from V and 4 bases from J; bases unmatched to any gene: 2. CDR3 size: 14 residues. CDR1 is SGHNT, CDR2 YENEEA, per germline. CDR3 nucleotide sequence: TGTGCCAGCAGCCCGGGACTAGCGGGAGAGACCCAGTACTTC. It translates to CASSPGLAGETQYF.

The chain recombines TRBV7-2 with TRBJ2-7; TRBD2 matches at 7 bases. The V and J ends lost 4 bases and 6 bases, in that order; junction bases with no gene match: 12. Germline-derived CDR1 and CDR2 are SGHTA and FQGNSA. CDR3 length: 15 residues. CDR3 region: CASSSISGKSSEQYF. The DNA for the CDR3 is TGTGCCAGCAGCTCCATAAGCGGGAAAAGCTCCGAGCAGTACTTC.

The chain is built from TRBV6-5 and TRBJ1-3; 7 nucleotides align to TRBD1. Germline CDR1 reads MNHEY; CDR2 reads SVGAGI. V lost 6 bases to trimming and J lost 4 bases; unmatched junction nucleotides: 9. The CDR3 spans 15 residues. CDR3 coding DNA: TGTGCCAGCAGCCTACCGACAGGGACAGGAAACACCATATATTTT. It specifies CASSLPTGTGNTIYF.

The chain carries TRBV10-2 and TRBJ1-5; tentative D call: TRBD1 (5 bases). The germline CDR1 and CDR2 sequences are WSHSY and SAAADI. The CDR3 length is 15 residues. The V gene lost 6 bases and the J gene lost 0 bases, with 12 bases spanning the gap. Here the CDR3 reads CASRVGLNSNQPQHF. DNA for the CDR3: TGCGCCAGCAGGGTGGGACTTAATAGCAATCAGCCCCAGCATTTT.

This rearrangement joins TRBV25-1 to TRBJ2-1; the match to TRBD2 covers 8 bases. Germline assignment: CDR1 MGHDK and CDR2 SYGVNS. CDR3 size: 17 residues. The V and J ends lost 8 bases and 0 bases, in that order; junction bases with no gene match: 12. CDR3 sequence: CASGLQGAGVSYNEQFF. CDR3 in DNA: TGTGCCAGCGGCCTGCAGGGAGCGGGAGTCTCCTACAATGAGCAGTTCTTC. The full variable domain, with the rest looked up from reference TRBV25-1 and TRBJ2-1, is EADIYQTPRYLVIGTGKKITLECSQTMGHDKMYWYQQDPGMELHLIHYSYGVNSTEKGDLSSESTVSRIRTEHFPLTLESARPSHTSQYLCASGLQGAGVSYNEQFFGPGTRLTVL.

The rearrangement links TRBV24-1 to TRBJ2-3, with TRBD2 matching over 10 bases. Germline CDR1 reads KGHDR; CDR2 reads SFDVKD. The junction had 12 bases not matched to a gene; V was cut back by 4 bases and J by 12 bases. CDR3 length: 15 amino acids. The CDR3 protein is CATSDPAGGSQSQYF. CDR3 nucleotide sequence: TGTGCCACCAGTGACCCAGCGGGAGGGAGCCAGTCACAGTATTTT.

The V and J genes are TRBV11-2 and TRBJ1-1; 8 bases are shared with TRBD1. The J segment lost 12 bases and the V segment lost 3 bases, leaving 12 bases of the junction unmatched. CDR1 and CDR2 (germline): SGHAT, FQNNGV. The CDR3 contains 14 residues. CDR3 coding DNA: TGTGCCAGCAGCTTCTCTACAGGGGGTGTGGGTTCTTTCTTT. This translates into CASSFSTGGVGSFF.

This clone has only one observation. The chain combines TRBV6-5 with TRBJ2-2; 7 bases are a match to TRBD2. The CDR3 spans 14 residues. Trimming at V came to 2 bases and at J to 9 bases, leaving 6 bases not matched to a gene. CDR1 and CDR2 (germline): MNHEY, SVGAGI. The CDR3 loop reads CASSYTSGNRELFF. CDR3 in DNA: TGTGCCAGCAGTTACACCAGCGGGAACCGGGAGCTGTTTTTT.

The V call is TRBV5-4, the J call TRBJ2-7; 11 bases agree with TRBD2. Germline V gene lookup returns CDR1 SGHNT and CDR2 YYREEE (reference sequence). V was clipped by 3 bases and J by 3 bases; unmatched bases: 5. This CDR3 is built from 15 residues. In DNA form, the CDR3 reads TGTGCCAGCAGCTCCACTAGCGGGAGCGTCTACGAGCAGTACTTC. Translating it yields CASSSTSGSVYEQYF.

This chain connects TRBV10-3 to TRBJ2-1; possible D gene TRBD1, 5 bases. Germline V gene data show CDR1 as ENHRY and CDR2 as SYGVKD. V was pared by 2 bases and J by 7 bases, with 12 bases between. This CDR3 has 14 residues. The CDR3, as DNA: TGTGCCATCAGTGAGAAGGACGCAGGGAATGAGCAGTTCTTC. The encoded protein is CAISEKDAGNEQFF.

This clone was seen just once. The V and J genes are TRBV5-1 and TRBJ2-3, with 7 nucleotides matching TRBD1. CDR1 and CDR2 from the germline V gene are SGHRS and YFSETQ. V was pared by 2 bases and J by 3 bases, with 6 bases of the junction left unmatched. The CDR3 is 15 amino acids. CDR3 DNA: TGCGCCAGCAGCTTACAGGGGTCGCGTACAGATACGCAGTATTTT. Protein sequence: CASSLQGSRTDTQYF.

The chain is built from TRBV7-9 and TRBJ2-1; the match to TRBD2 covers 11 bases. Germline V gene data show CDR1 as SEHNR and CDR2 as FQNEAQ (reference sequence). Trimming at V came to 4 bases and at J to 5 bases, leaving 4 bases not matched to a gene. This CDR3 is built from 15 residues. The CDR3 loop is CASSSGTSGNNEQFF. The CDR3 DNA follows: TGTGCCAGCAGCTCCGGGACTAGCGGCAACAATGAGCAGTTCTTC. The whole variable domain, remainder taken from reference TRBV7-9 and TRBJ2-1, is DTGVSQNPRHKITKRGQNVTFRCDPISEHNRLYWYRQTLGQGPEFLTYFQNEAQLEKSRLLSDRFSAERPKGSFSTLEIQRTEQGDSAMYLCASSSGTSGNNEQFFGPGTRLTVL.

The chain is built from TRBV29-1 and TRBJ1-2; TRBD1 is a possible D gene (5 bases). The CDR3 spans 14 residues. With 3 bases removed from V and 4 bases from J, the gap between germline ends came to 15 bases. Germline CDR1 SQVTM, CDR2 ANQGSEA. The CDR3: CSVDTVAGVYGYTF. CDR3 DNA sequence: TGCAGCGTTGATACTGTCGCGGGGGTCTATGGCTACACCTTC. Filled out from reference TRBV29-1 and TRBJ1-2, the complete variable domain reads SAVISQKPSRDICQRGTSLTIQCQVDSQVTMMFWYRQQPGQSLTLIATANQGSEATYESGFVIDKFPISRPNLTFSTLTVSNMSPEDSSIYLCSVDTVAGVYGYTFGSGTRLTVV.

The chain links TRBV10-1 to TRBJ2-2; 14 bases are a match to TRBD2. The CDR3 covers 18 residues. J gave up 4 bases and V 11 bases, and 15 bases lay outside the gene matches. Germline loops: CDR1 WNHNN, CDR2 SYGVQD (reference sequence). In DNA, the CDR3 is TGCGCCCCAGCAATCGGAGGACTAGCGGGAGGTGGCACCGGGGAGCTGTTTTTT. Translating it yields CAPAIGGLAGGGTGELFF.

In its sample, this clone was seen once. CDR3 sequence (DNA): TGTGCCAGCAGCAAATTGAATTCCGGGACAGGGGGCTTTGGCTACACCTTC. Its protein is CASSKLNSGTGGFGYTF. The V and J genes are TRBV21-1 and TRBJ1-2; no DNA check was done on the table's D call, TRBD1. TRBV21-1 is described as a pseudogene. The CDR3 extends over 17 amino acids.

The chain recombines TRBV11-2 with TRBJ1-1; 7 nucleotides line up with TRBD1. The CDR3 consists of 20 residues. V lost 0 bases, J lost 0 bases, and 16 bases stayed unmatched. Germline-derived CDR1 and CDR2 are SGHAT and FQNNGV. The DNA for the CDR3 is TGTGCCAGCAGCTTAGACACGCGGGGAACCGGGACAGCTTTGAACACTGAAGCTTTCTTT. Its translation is CASSLDTRGTGTALNTEAFF. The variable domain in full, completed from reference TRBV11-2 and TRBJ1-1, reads EAGVAQSPRYKIIEKRQSVAFWCNPISGHATLYWYQQILGQGPKLLIQFQNNGVVDDSQLPKDRFSAERLKGVDSTLKIQPAKLEDSAVYLCASSLDTRGTGTALNTEAFFGQGTRLTVV.

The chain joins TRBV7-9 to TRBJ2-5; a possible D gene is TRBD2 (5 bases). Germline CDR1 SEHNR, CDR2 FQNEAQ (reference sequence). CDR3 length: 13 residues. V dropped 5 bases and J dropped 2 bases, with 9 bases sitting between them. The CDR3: CASSPRDQETQYF. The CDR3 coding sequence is TGTGCCAGCAGCCCACGGGATCAAGAGACCCAGTACTTC.

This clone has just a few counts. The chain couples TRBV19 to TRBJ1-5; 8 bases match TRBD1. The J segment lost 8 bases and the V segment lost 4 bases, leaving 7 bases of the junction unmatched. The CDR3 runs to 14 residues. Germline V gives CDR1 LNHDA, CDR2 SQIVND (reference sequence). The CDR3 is CASSTDRERKPQHF. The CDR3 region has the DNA TGTGCCAGTAGTACGGACAGGGAACGGAAGCCCCAGCATTTT.

The CDR3 loop is CATSDLSSPNQPQHF. Here the CDR3 DNA reads TGTGCCACCAGTGATTTGAGCTCACCAAATCAGCCCCAGCATTTT. The chain recombines TRBV24-1 with TRBJ1-5; D remains unclear. The V end was cut by 0 bases, the J end by 4 bases, with 9 bases between. Germline V CDR1 and CDR2: KGHDR, SFDVKD. This CDR3 is built from 15 residues.

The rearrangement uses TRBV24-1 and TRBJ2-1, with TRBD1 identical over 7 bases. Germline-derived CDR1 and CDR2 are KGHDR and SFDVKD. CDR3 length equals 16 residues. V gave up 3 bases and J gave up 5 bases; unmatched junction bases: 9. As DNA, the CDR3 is TGTGCCACCAGTGATACCCGACAGGGTAGGAACAATGAGCAGTTCTTC. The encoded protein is CATSDTRQGRNNEQFF.

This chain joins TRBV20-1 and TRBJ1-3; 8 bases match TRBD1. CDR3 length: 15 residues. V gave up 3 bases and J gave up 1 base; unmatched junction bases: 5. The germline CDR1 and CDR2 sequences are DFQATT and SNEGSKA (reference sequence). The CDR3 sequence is CSASDRQGSGNTIYF. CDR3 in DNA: TGCAGTGCTAGTGACAGACAGGGGTCTGGAAACACCATATATTTT.

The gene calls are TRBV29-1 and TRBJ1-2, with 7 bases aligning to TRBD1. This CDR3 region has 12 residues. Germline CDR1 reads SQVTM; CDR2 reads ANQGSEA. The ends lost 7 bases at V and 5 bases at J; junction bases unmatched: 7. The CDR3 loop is CSAYRGGYGYTF. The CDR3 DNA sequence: TGCAGCGCTTACAGGGGAGGTTATGGCTACACCTTC. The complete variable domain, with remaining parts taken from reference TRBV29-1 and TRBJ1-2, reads SAVISQKPSRDICQRGTSLTIQCQVDSQVTMMFWYRQQPGQSLTLIATANQGSEATYESGFVIDKFPISRPNLTFSTLTVSNMSPEDSSIYLCSAYRGGYGYTFGSGTRLTVV.

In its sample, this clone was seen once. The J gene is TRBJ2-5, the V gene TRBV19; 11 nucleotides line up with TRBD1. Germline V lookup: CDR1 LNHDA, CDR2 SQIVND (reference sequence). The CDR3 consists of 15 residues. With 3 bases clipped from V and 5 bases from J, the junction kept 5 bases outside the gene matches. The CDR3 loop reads CASSMSGTGGETQYF. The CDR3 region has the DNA TGTGCCAGTAGTATGTCAGGGACAGGGGGGGAGACCCAGTACTTC.

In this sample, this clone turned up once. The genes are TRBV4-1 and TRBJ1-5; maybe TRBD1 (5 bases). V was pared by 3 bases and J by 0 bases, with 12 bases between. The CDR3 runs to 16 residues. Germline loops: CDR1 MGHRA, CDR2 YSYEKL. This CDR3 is CASSHPTGNSNQPQHF. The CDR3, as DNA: TGCGCCAGCAGCCACCCTACAGGTAATAGCAATCAGCCCCAGCATTTT.

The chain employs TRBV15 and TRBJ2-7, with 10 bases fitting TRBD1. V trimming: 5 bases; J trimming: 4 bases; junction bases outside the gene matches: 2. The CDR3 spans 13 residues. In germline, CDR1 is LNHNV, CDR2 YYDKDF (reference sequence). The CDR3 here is CATSPDRGYEQYF. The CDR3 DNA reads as TGTGCCACCAGCCCGGACAGGGGGTACGAGCAGTACTTC. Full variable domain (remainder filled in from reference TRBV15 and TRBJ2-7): DAMVIQNPRYQVTQFGKPVTLSCSQTLNHNVMYWYQQKSSQAPKLLFHYYDKDFNNEADTPDNFQSRRPNTSFCFLDIRSPGLGDTAMYLCATSPDRGYEQYFGPGTRLTVT.

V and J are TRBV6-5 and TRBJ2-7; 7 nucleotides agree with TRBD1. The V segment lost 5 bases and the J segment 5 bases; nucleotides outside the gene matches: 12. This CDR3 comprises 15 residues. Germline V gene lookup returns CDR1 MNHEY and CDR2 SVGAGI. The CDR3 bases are TGTGCCAGCAGTAGACAGGGAAAGGCCGGCAACGAGCAGTACTTC. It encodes CASSRQGKAGNEQYF.

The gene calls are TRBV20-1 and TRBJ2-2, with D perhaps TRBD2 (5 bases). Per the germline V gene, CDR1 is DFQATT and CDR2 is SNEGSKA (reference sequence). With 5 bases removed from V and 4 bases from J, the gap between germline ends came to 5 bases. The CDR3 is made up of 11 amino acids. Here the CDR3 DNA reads TGCAGTGCTGGGAGCACCGGGGAGCTGTTTTTT. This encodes CSAGSTGELFF.

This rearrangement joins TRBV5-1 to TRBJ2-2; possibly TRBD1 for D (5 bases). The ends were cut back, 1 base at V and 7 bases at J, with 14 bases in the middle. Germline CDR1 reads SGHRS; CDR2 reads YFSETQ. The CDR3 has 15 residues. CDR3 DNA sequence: TGCGCCAGCAGCTTGCGGGCTGGGGCGATCGGGGAGCTGTTTTTT. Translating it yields CASSLRAGAIGELFF.